This TCR beta chain was retrieved from a study of T cell responses to AZD1222 COVID-19 vaccine. Assay used: immunoSEQ multiplex PCR; TCRdb lists only in-frame clones, some missing. Found here are 200,000 or so clones, about 90% of them singletons; the top ten hold approximately 2.5%. The CDR3 sequence is 14 residues long. Germline values: CDR1 SGHRS, CDR2 YFSETQ. With 4 bases clipped from V and 5 bases from J, the junction kept 4 bases outside the gene matches. The TCR sequence derives from an adult in good health. Material: peripheral blood, obtained on day 0 of MenACWY control vaccination. The chain links TRBV5-1 to TRBJ2-2; the match to TRBD1 covers 8 bases. Here the CDR3 DNA reads TGCGCCAGCAGCGCGGGACAGGAGACCGGGGAGCTGTTTTTT. It is translated as CASSAGQETGELFF.